Reported below is one TCR beta chain. What it recognizes is unknown. This CDR3 region has 16 residues. Germline V gives CDR1 SQVTM, CDR2 ANQGSEA. The V end was cut by 7 bases, the J end by 3 bases, with 21 bases between. Naive CD8 cells lacked CD45RO, underwent positive selection for CCR7 and left out terminally differentiated effector memory CD45RA+ cells. Profiling relied on immunoSEQ multiplex PCR, and the TCRdb table lists in-frame clones only, not all of them. The sample consists of hundreds of thousands of clones, about 95% of them appearing once. These data belong to a study of shared clonotypes between healthy human individuals. The study, taken as a whole, reports: In a handful of donors, about 5% of naive CD4 clonotypes appeared in common. Naive subsets typically showed greater estimated richness than memory subsets. The researchers took only blood, and tissue repertoires probably look different.

The receptor was isolated from a young woman in good health. V is TRBV29-1 and J is TRBJ2-2; tentative D call: TRBD2 (6 bases). The sequenced sample consisted of naive CD8+ T cells sorted from blood. The CDR3 nucleotides are TGCAGCGCCCTCCCCGGCGGGATAGGCCACACCGGGGAGCTGTTTTTT. Its protein product is CSALPGGIGHTGELFF.